This passage covers 2 T cell receptor beta chains from one sample sequenced in a study of blood T cell repertoires in COVID-19. The method was immunoSEQ multiplex PCR; TCRdb's version includes in-frame clones alone and lacks a portion of them. Of fewer than 350,000 clones detected, 70% to 90% appear once; the ten largest clones hold around 12%. The sequenced material came from peripheral blood. All receptors derive from a woman under 40 with COVID-19, enrolled during active disease.

A single count supports this clone. The chain combines TRBV12-3 or TRBV12-4 with TRBJ2-2; 8 bases match TRBD1. V shed 5 bases, J shed 6 bases, and the junction held 2 bases outside the gene matches. The CDR3 extends over 13 amino acids. CDR3 bases: TGTGCCAGCAGTCCCAGGGGGCCCGGGGAGCTGTTTTTT. Its protein is CASSPRGPGELFF.

The chain employs TRBV28 and TRBJ2-5; no reliable D call. The germline V gene has CDR1 MDHEN and CDR2 SYDVKM. Trimming took off 3 bases at V and 0 bases at J, with 11 bases between the two ends. The CDR3 runs 15 residues. This CDR3 reads CASSFYTSYQETQYF. CDR3 nucleotides: TGTGCCAGCAGTTTTTATACTTCGTACCAAGAGACCCAGTACTTC.